This entry is about one T cell receptor (beta chain). Some clones are missing from TCRdb's copy, which holds only in-frame ones; the method was immunoSEQ multiplex PCR. The table records approximately 300,000 clones, under 90% of them present only once. Ages ranged from roughly 18 to 100 years, with residence in around 24 US areas. Donors in Cohort 3 who had recovered were those with two negative PCRs, healthcare professional clearance, or resolution of their symptoms. This sample stems from a study of blood T cell repertoires in COVID-19. Unmatched junction bases numbered 0, after V lost 3 bases and J lost 3 bases. Germline V gene data show CDR1 as KGHSH and CDR2 as LQKENI. The CDR3 is 13 residues long.

The rearrangement links TRBV18 to TRBJ1-1; 8 bases match TRBD1. The TCR originated in a woman aged 18-29 years who had recovered from COVID-19. Specimen: PBMCs or T cells enriched from blood (not recorded which). In nucleotides, the CDR3 is TGTGCCAGCTCACCGGACAGGGACACTGAAGCTTTCTTT. It is translated as CASSPDRDTEAFF.